Below, 13 T cell receptor beta chains from the same sample are listed, as sequenced in a study of T cell changes during pregnancy in multiple sclerosis. Sequenced by immunoSEQ multiplex PCR; TCRdb stores in-frame clones only, minus some. The sample yields about 93,000 clones, around 90% seen once. Sequencing used peripheral blood, obtained before pregnancy. The receptor set was obtained from a female donor with multiple sclerosis, enrolled in a pregnancy study.

This rearrangement joins TRBV9 to TRBJ1-6; D is possibly TRBD1 (5 bases). CDR1 and CDR2 from the germline V gene are SGDLS and YYNGEE. V was trimmed by 0 bases and J by 9 bases, leaving 16 bases between them. The CDR3 extends over 16 amino acids. For the CDR3, the DNA is TGTGCCAGCAGCGTAGAGGGGCAGGGAGGAGTTTCACCCCTCCACTTT. Protein sequence: CASSVEGQGGVSPLHF.

This clone appeared a few times. The V gene is TRBV27, the J gene TRBJ1-3; D call uncertain. Per germline, CDR1 MNHEY and CDR2 SMNVEV (reference sequence). The CDR3 has 14 amino acids. Trimming cost V 5 bases and J 5 bases, with 13 bases left between them. In DNA form, the CDR3 reads TGTGCCAGCAGTCCACGGGGAGGGCGAAACACCATATATTTT. Its protein is CASSPRGGRNTIYF.

This chain links TRBV28 with TRBJ2-1, with TRBD2 identical over 10 bases. Germline V gives CDR1 MDHEN, CDR2 SYDVKM. V shed 3 bases and J 10 bases; nucleotides not matched to a gene: 12. This CDR3 comprises 16 residues. The CDR3 bases are TGTGCCAGCAGTTTGATAACCCTAGCGGGAGATTCGGAGCAGTTCTTC. Amino acid sequence: CASSLITLAGDSEQFF.

V gene TRBV19 combines with J gene TRBJ2-1; weak D call: TRBD2 (6 bases). Germline V gives CDR1 LNHDA, CDR2 SQIVND (reference sequence). V lost 4 bases, J lost 5 bases, and 15 bases lay in between. The CDR3 contains 15 residues. DNA for the CDR3: TGTGCCAGTAGTAAGGTTAGCGGAGGGGACAATGAGCAGTTCTTC. Translation: CASSKVSGGDNEQFF. Supplemented by reference TRBV19 and TRBJ2-1, the full variable domain reads DGGITQSPKYLFRKEGQNVTLSCEQNLNHDAMYWYRQDPGQGLRLIYYSQIVNDFQKGDIAEGYSVSREKKESFPLTVTSAQKNPTAFYLCASSKVSGGDNEQFFGPGTRLTVL.

V and J are TRBV7-9 and TRBJ2-5; TRBD1 matches at 7 bases. CDR1 is SEHNR and CDR2 is FQNEAQ in the germline V gene (reference sequence). This CDR3 is built from 15 residues. V gave up 6 bases and J gave up 2 bases; unmatched junction bases: 9. The CDR3 loop is CASRPSRGKQETQYF. DNA for the CDR3: TGTGCCAGCAGACCCTCCAGGGGGAAGCAAGAGACCCAGTACTTC.

The gene calls are TRBV7-9 and TRBJ1-2; D remains unclear. This CDR3 spans 15 amino acids. Looked up from germline, CDR1 is SEHNR and CDR2 is FQNEAQ (reference sequence). Trimming shortened V by 2 bases and J by 4 bases, and 14 bases separated the two germline ends. In DNA, the CDR3 is TGTGCCAGCAGCTTACCTGGGAGGAGGTCCTATGGCTACACCTTC. Its translation is CASSLPGRRSYGYTF.

The chain employs TRBV6-1 and TRBJ2-7; D gene unclear. CDR3 size: 13 residues. CDR1 and CDR2 (germline): MNHNS, SASEGT. V shed 7 bases and J shed 0 bases, with 10 bases lying between them. CDR3 residues: CASTSTGSYEQYF. The CDR3 DNA is TGTGCCAGCACATCGACGGGCTCCTACGAGCAGTACTTC.

This chain uses TRBV9 with TRBJ2-2; D is possibly TRBD1 (6 bases). Trimming took 4 bases from V and 7 from J, leaving 14 bases between them. This CDR3 is built from 14 residues. Germline V CDR1 and CDR2: SGDLS, YYNGEE. The CDR3 here is CASSPDSLDGELFF. DNA of the CDR3: TGTGCCAGCAGCCCGGACAGCCTGGACGGGGAGCTGTTTTTT. The variable domain in full, with the rest retrieved from reference TRBV9 and TRBJ2-2, is DSGVTQTPKHLITATGQRVTLRCSPRSGDLSVYWYQQSLDQGLQFLIQYYNGEERAKGNILERFSAQQFPDLHSELNLSSLELGDSALYFCASSPDSLDGELFFGEGSRLTVL.

The genes are TRBV19 and TRBJ1-5; weak D call: TRBD1 (5 bases). Germline V CDR1 and CDR2: LNHDA, SQIVND (reference sequence). The CDR3 is 15 residues long. V was clipped by 4 bases and J by 3 bases, with 13 bases between them. CDR3 sequence (DNA): TGTGCCAGTAGTACCCCACAGGCCGTCAATCAGCCCCAGCATTTT. Translating gives CASSTPQAVNQPQHF.

V is TRBV5-1 and J is TRBJ2-1, with 15 bases aligning to TRBD2. This CDR3 region has 17 residues. V lost 0 bases to trimming and J lost 7 bases; unmatched junction nucleotides: 5. In germline, CDR1 is SGHRS, CDR2 YFSETQ. Here the CDR3 reads CASSLVGLAGGQNEQFF. DNA for the CDR3: TGCGCCAGCAGCTTGGTGGGACTAGCGGGGGGACAGAATGAGCAGTTCTTC. The whole variable domain, filled in from reference TRBV5-1 and TRBJ2-1, reads KAGVTQTPRYLIKTRGQQVTLSCSPISGHRSVSWYQQTPGQGLQFLFEYFSETQRNKGNFPGRFSGRQFSNSRSEMNVSTLELGDSALYLCASSLVGLAGGQNEQFFGPGTRLTVL.

The chain is built from TRBV2 and TRBJ2-2; tentatively, D is TRBD1 (5 bases). The CDR3 has 13 residues. Trimming removed 6 bases from V and 4 bases from J, with 9 bases in between. CDR1 is SNHLY and CDR2 is FYNNEI in the germline V gene. The CDR3 DNA is TGTGCCAGCAGCCAGGGAAGCACCGGGGAGCTGTTTTTT. Encoded protein: CASSQGSTGELFF.

This clone was counted once. This rearrangement joins TRBV11-2 to TRBJ1-5; D possibly corresponds to TRBD1 (5 bases). The CDR3 has 17 residues. Germline-derived CDR1 and CDR2 are SGHAT and FQNNGV. Trimming pared 3 bases from V and 2 bases from J, leaving 17 bases between. CDR3 in amino acids: CASSFTLRVWGNQPQHF. CDR3 in DNA: TGTGCCAGCAGCTTTACCCTCAGGGTTTGGGGCAATCAGCCCCAGCATTTT.

The chain joins TRBV4-2 to TRBJ1-1; D is unresolved. The CDR3 has 16 amino acids. The ends were cut back, 1 base at V and 0 bases at J, with 12 bases in the middle. Germline V lookup: CDR1 LGHNA, CDR2 YNFKEQ. The chain's CDR3 is CASSQGRRLMNTEAFF. DNA of the CDR3: TGTGCCAGCAGCCAAGGGCGAAGACTTATGAACACTGAAGCTTTCTTT.